The rows below give T cell receptor beta chains drawn from one sample of a study of blood T cell repertoires in COVID-19. Profiling relied on immunoSEQ multiplex PCR, and the TCRdb table lists in-frame clones only, not all of them. The repertoire holds around 72,000 clones, roughly 86% seen once, with roughly 29% in the top ten. What was sequenced was peripheral blood. The receptors were gathered from a man aged 50-59 years with acute or convalescent COVID-19. The CDR3 runs from the conserved cysteine through the conserved F or W. D genes are given only for firm matches. Clone size is given for some rows only: seen once, a few or many times, or a class if the clone is expanded.

clone size	V gene	D gene	J gene	CDR3 DNA	CDR3 protein
-	TRBV2	TRBD1	TRBJ1-3	TGTGCCAGCAGTGCAACCGGGACAGGCCTGTCTGGAAACACCATATATTTT	CASSATGTGLSGNTIYF
-	TRBV7-6	-	TRBJ2-2	TGTGCCAGCAGCTTAGATAGGGACAAGACACCGGGGGAGCTGTTTTTT	CASSLDRDKTPGELFF
-	TRBV7-2	-	TRBJ2-3	TGTGCCAGCACCATTCCCAGGGCAGATACGCAGTATTTT	CASTIPRADTQYF
-	TRBV24-1	-	TRBJ2-5	TGTGCCACCAGTGAATCTTCTAGTGGGGAGACCCAGTACTTC	CATSESSSGETQYF
-	TRBV5-1	TRBD1	TRBJ1-5	TGCGCCAGCAGCTTGGGGGGACAGAATAGCAATCAGCCCCAGCATTTT	CASSLGGQNSNQPQHF
-	TRBV19	TRBD2	TRBJ2-2	TGTGCCAGTAGTTCCTTGGCTAGCGGGAACACCGGGGAGCTGTTTTTT	CASSSLASGNTGELFF
-	TRBV5-1	-	TRBJ1-5	TGCGCCAGCAGCTTAGGGACACGCAATCAGCCCCAGCATTTT	CASSLGTRNQPQHF
-	TRBV3-1/TRBV3-2	TRBD1	TRBJ2-3	TGTGCCAGCAGCCAATCGGACAGGGTCTTGGCAGATACGCAGTATTTT	CASSQSDRVLADTQYF
-	TRBV6-4	-	TRBJ2-1	TGTGCCAGCACCCAGGACAAAAACTCCTACAATGAGCAGTTCTTC	CASTQDKNSYNEQFF
-	TRBV27	-	TRBJ2-3	TGTGCCAGCAGTCCGTTCGGTTTGAATAGCAATACGCAGTATTTT	CASSPFGLNSNTQYF
-	TRBV3-1/TRBV3-2	TRBD1	TRBJ1-6	TGTGCCAGCAGCCCCAAATTTTCGAGTTTTACAGGGGGGCATTCACCCCTCCACTTT	CASSPKFSSFTGGHSPLHF
once	TRBV19	-	TRBJ2-2	TGTGCCAGTTCGGGGATGAACACCGGGGAGCTGTTTTTT	CASSGMNTGELFF
-	TRBV11-2	TRBD1	TRBJ1-1	TGTGCCAGCAGCACCGGACAGGGGGCGAACACTGAAGCTTTCTTT	CASSTGQGANTEAFF
-	TRBV5-4	-	TRBJ2-6	TGTGCCAGCAGCTCCGGACTGTCCTCTGGGGCCAACGTCCTGACTTTC	CASSSGLSSGANVLTF
-	TRBV5-6	-	TRBJ2-7	TGTGCCAGCAGCTTGGCCGGGGGTCAGGGATTCTACGAGCAGTACTTC	CASSLAGGQGFYEQYF
-	TRBV9	TRBD1	TRBJ1-6	TGTGCCAGCAGCATCACCGGGACAGAATTTTCACCCCTCCACTTT	CASSITGTEFSPLHF
-	TRBV7-2	TRBD2	TRBJ2-3	TGTGCCAGCAGCCGGGACTACACAGAGGATACGCAGTATTTT	CASSRDYTEDTQYF
-	TRBV9	TRBD2	TRBJ2-3	TGTGCCAGCAGCGTCACTAGCGGGGGGGCTCGGGATACGCAGTATTTT	CASSVTSGGARDTQYF
-	TRBV27	TRBD1	TRBJ1-2	TGTGCCAGCAGTTTTCGACAGGGAGCTAACTATGGCTACACCTTC	CASSFRQGANYGYTF
-	TRBV4-1	-	TRBJ2-3	TGCGCCAGCAGCTCACTAGCACAGACAGATACGCAGTATTTT	CASSSLAQTDTQYF
-	TRBV5-6	TRBD1	TRBJ1-4	TGTGCCAGCAGCTTAGGACAGGGGGCTGGCGAAAAACTGTTTTTT	CASSLGQGAGEKLFF
once	TRBV4-1	TRBD1	TRBJ2-3	TGCGCCAGCAGCCACCATGGACAGGGGACACTCACAGATACGCAGTATTTT	CASSHHGQGTLTDTQYF
-	TRBV12-3/TRBV12-4	TRBD2	TRBJ2-3	TGTGCCAGCAGTCAGGGAGGGACAGATACGCAGTATTTT	CASSQGGTDTQYF
once	TRBV6-5	-	TRBJ1-2	TGTGCCAGCAGTTACCGAAGGTCAGGGGTCTATGGCTACACCTTC	CASSYRRSGVYGYTF
-	TRBV27	TRBD1	TRBJ1-1	TGTGCCAGCAGTTTATCTAACAGGGGCTACACTGAAGCTTTCTTT	CASSLSNRGYTEAFF
-	TRBV18	-	TRBJ1-1	TGTGCCAGCTCACCTCTGGCAGGGCGGACTGAAGCTTTCTTT	CASSPLAGRTEAFF
-	TRBV4-1	TRBD1	TRBJ1-2	TGCGCCAGCAGCCAAGAAGGGGGCAGGGGGGTCTATGGCTACACCTTC	CASSQEGGRGVYGYTF
once	TRBV10-2	TRBD1	TRBJ2-7	TGCGCCATCGCCGGGGACAGGGGGTTCGACGAGCAGTACTTC	CAIAGDRGFDEQYF
-	TRBV5-8	-	TRBJ1-5	TGTGCCAGCAGCTTAAGACAGGGCAATCAGCCCCAGCATTTT	CASSLRQGNQPQHF
-	TRBV30	TRBD1	TRBJ1-2	TGTGCCTGGAGTCCAGACAGGGGAATCTATGGCTACACCTTC	CAWSPDRGIYGYTF
-	TRBV18	-	TRBJ2-1	TGTGCCAGCTCACCGAGCGAGGGCCAGCAGTTCTTC	CASSPSEGQQFF
-	TRBV9	-	TRBJ2-6	TGTGCCAGCAGCGTATCCGGACAGCTCCTCTCTGGGGCCAACGTCCTGACTTTC	CASSVSGQLLSGANVLTF
-	TRBV15	TRBD2	TRBJ2-5	TGTGCCACCAGCAGAGAAAGCGGGGGTATAGAGACCCAGTACTTC	CATSRESGGIETQYF
-	TRBV7-9	TRBD2	TRBJ2-3	TGTGCCAGCAGCAAAGGTAGCGGGGGTACAGATACGCAGTATTTT	CASSKGSGGTDTQYF
-	TRBV19	-	TRBJ1-5	TGTGCCAGTAGATGGAAACCGGGACAAGAGAAAAATCAGCCCCAGCATTTT	CASRWKPGQEKNQPQHF
-	TRBV7-9	-	TRBJ2-7	TGTGCCAGCAGCTTTGATAGCTACGAGCAGTACTTC	CASSFDSYEQYF